Listed below are T cell receptor beta chains from one sample, sequenced in a study of blood T cell repertoires in COVID-19. TCRdb's table, derived via immunoSEQ multiplex PCR, lists solely in-frame clones and lacks some. The top ten hold about 2.2% of the sample, which has 250,000 to 350,000 clones, 87% seen once. Sequencing was done on a sample of peripheral blood. Receptor source: a woman in her forties or fifties who had recovered from COVID-19. Each CDR3 is given with its conserved first and last residue. A D gene is named only where the DNA matches it firmly. Clone sizes are given selectively: once, few, many, or a class where the clone is expanded.

d_call	v_call	clone_size	j_call	cdr3_aa	cdr3_nt
TRBD1	TRBV7-2	-	TRBJ1-6	CASSLESQGVGSPLHF	TGTGCCAGCAGCTTAGAGTCTCAGGGGGTGGGTTCACCCCTCCACTTT
-	TRBV27	-	TRBJ2-5	CASSSLAQVRETQYF	TGTGCCAGCAGTTCTTTGGCACAGGTTCGAGAGACCCAGTACTTC
-	TRBV10-3	-	TRBJ1-1	CAISGSGGTEAFF	TGTGCCATCAGTGGGTCCGGGGGGACTGAAGCTTTCTTT
-	TRBV5-1	-	TRBJ2-5	CASSLKRAYQETQYF	TGCGCCAGCAGCTTGAAGCGGGCCTACCAAGAGACCCAGTACTTC
TRBD1	TRBV7-2	-	TRBJ2-7	CASSLYFTGGMYEQYF	TGTGCCAGCAGCTTATATTTTACAGGGGGCATGTACGAGCAGTACTTC
TRBD2	TRBV29-1	-	TRBJ2-3	CSVYGGGTDTQYF	TGCAGCGTTTATGGGGGGGGAACAGATACGCAGTATTTT
-	TRBV27	-	TRBJ2-3	CASSPPILSTDTQYF	TGTGCCAGCAGCCCACCAATCCTAAGCACAGATACGCAGTATTTT
-	TRBV28	-	TRBJ2-2	CASWDNGELFF	TGTGCCAGCTGGGACAACGGGGAGCTGTTTTTT
-	TRBV29-1	-	TRBJ2-3	CSVDSGNTDTQYF	TGCAGCGTTGATTCGGGGAACACAGATACGCAGTATTTT
TRBD1	TRBV27	-	TRBJ2-5	CASRRTLLGQGVVETQYF	TGTGCCAGCAGAAGAACCCTCCTGGGACAGGGGGTAGTAGAGACCCAGTACTTC
TRBD1	TRBV12-5	-	TRBJ2-1	CASNEIDRGKFF	TGTGCCAGCAATGAGATAGACAGGGGGAAGTTCTTC
-	TRBV18	few	TRBJ1-1	CASSPPVRTEAFF	TGTGCCAGCTCACCCCCGGTTCGAACTGAAGCTTTCTTT
-	TRBV30	-	TRBJ1-1	CAWSGNRANTEAFF	TGTGCCTGGAGTGGGAACAGGGCGAACACTGAAGCTTTCTTT
-	TRBV5-1	few	TRBJ2-5	CASSLYGQETQYF	TGCGCCAGCAGCTTGTACGGCCAAGAGACCCAGTACTTC
TRBD1	TRBV2	-	TRBJ2-7	CAVRDRVYEQYF	TGTGCCGTCCGGGACAGGGTGTACGAGCAGTACTTC
-	TRBV18	-	TRBJ2-3	CASSPADLSSTDTQYF	TGTGCCAGCTCACCAGCGGATTTATCTAGCACAGATACGCAGTATTTT
-	TRBV7-6	-	TRBJ1-2	CASSPLGGARSYGYTF	TGTGCCAGCAGCCCCCTCGGGGGGGCGCGCAGCTATGGCTACACCTTC
-	TRBV2	-	TRBJ1-2	CASSEDSYGYTF	TGTGCCAGCAGTGAGGACAGCTATGGCTACACCTTC
-	TRBV6-5	-	TRBJ1-1	CASSYHGLAEAFF	TGTGCCAGCAGTTACCATGGCTTGGCTGAAGCTTTCTTT
TRBD1	TRBV30	-	TRBJ1-1	CAWSRDSNTEAFF	TGTGCCTGGAGCCGGGACAGTAACACTGAAGCTTTCTTT
-	TRBV19	-	TRBJ1-2	CASSISGDYGYTF	TGTGCCAGTAGTATATCGGGGGACTATGGCTACACCTTC
-	TRBV12-5	-	TRBJ2-7	CASGRGSGQFVEQYF	TGTGCTAGTGGGCGTGGATCCGGACAGTTTGTTGAGCAGTACTTC
-	TRBV4-3	-	TRBJ1-1	CASSQRGGDTEAFF	TGCGCCAGCAGTCAGAGGGGAGGGGACACTGAAGCTTTCTTT
TRBD1	TRBV30	-	TRBJ1-2	CAWRGDSHGYTF	TGTGCCTGGAGGGGGGACAGCCATGGCTACACCTTC
-	TRBV29-1	few	TRBJ1-1	CSVEAPRAMDEAFF	TGCAGCGTTGAGGCCCCCAGGGCGATGGATGAAGCTTTCTTT
-	TRBV7-9	-	TRBJ1-1	CASSLSVGAPPRGTEAFF	TGTGCCAGCAGCTTATCGGTGGGGGCCCCTCCCAGGGGCACTGAAGCTTTCTTT
TRBD2	TRBV7-2	-	TRBJ2-5	CASSLARERKGETQYF	TGTGCCAGCAGCTTAGCGCGGGAGCGAAAGGGAGAGACCCAGTACTTC
-	TRBV19	once	TRBJ1-6	CASRGYGNSPLHF	TGTGCCAGTCGGGGGTATGGTAATTCACCCCTCCACTTT
TRBD1	TRBV30	-	TRBJ1-1	CAWGDRNTEAFF	TGTGCCTGGGGGGACAGGAACACTGAAGCTTTCTTT
TRBD2	TRBV6-1	-	TRBJ2-1	CASSAASGGPYNEQFF	TGTGCCAGCAGTGCGGCTAGCGGGGGGCCCTACAATGAGCAGTTCTTC
-	TRBV19	few	TRBJ1-1	CASSIAPANYEAFF	TGTGCCAGTAGTATAGCCCCCGCGAATTATGAAGCTTTCTTT
TRBD1	TRBV5-1	-	TRBJ2-3	CASSLDRGDTDTQYF	TGCGCCAGCAGCTTGGACAGGGGAGACACAGATACGCAGTATTTT
TRBD2	TRBV2	-	TRBJ2-5	CASRASGSAETQYF	TGTGCCAGCAGGGCTAGCGGGAGCGCCGAGACCCAGTACTTC
-	TRBV5-1	-	TRBJ2-5	CASSSLAGPQETQYF	TGCGCCAGCAGCTCCTTGGCGGGGCCTCAAGAGACCCAGTACTTC
TRBD2	TRBV3-1/TRBV3-2	-	TRBJ2-1	CASRKRGAGGTHNEQFF	TGTGCCAGCAGGAAGAGAGGAGCGGGGGGAACCCACAATGAGCAGTTCTTC
TRBD2	TRBV7-2	-	TRBJ2-4	CASSGVSGGFAYF	TGTGCCAGCAGCGGAGTGAGCGGGGGGTTTGCGTACTTC
-	TRBV19	-	TRBJ1-2	CASSISGSRNYGYTF	TGTGCCAGTAGTATTTCGGGATCCCGTAACTATGGCTACACCTTC
TRBD2	TRBV5-1	-	TRBJ2-1	CASSPGLAGGLNEQFF	TGCGCCAGCAGCCCAGGACTAGCGGGGGGGCTCAATGAGCAGTTCTTC
-	TRBV7-5	once	TRBJ2-1	CARSTQSGDNEQFF	TGTGCCAGAAGCACCCAGAGTGGAGACAATGAGCAGTTCTTC
TRBD1	TRBV5-4	-	TRBJ1-1	CASSLAFDRGRRNTEAFF	TGTGCCAGCAGCTTGGCCTTTGACAGGGGGCGGAGGAACACTGAAGCTTTCTTT
TRBD2	TRBV9	-	TRBJ2-1	CASSVGLAGEQFF	TGTGCCAGCAGCGTAGGACTAGCGGGAGAGCAGTTCTTC
-	TRBV6-2/TRBV6-3	many	TRBJ2-1	CASSPKLRYYNEQFF	TGTGCCAGCAGCCCTAAGCTGCGTTATTACAATGAGCAGTTCTTC
TRBD1	TRBV30	-	TRBJ1-2	CAWSIVRDSEAHYGYTF	TGTGCCTGGAGTATAGTCCGGGACAGCGAAGCACACTATGGCTACACCTTC
-	TRBV18	-	TRBJ2-2	CASSPPLSTGELFF	TGTGCCAGCTCACCACCGCTTAGCACCGGGGAGCTGTTTTTT
-	TRBV30	-	TRBJ1-4	CAWRQPLDFNEKLFF	TGTGCCTGGAGACAGCCCCTGGATTTTAATGAAAAACTGTTTTTT